Below, 21 T cell receptor beta chains from the same sample are listed, as sequenced in a study of T cell repertoires in cytomegalovirus infection. TCRdb recomputed calls from the reads with MiXCR, one row per CDR3 protein. The data show about 60,000 distinct CDR3 sequences, 25% to 40% seen once. No antigen has been identified for these receptors. Sample: PBMCs, sequenced either directly or after in vitro stimulation (not recorded which). The receptors were gathered from a human donor in good health (CMV status not recorded). Some clones in this sample may be carry-over from other donors' samples.

This clonotype appeared a single time. The chain combines TRBV7-9 with TRBJ1-2; TRBD1 might be the D (5 bases). The germline CDR1 and CDR2 sequences are SEHNR and FQNEAQ (reference sequence). Trimming stripped 2 bases from V and 7 bases from J, with 8 bases between. CDR3 length equals 12 residues. The CDR3 here is CASSLWGGGYTF. CDR3 DNA sequence: TGTGCCAGCAGCTTATGGGGCGGTGGCTACACCTTC. Variable domain in full (rest from reference TRBV7-9 and TRBJ1-2): DTGVSQNPRHKITKRGQNVTFRCDPISEHNRLYWYRQTLGQGPEFLTYFQNEAQLEKSRLLSDRFSAERPKGSFSTLEIQRTEQGDSAMYLCASSLWGGGYTFGSGTRLTVV.

This clonotype has more than one count but fewer than ten. One end of the junction is discordant with germline, which a read error may explain. The genes are TRBV12-3 or TRBV12-4 and TRBJ1-2, with unresolved D. CDR3 length equals 12 residues. CDR3 nucleotides: TGTGCCAGCAGTTTTGGACTAAGCCTCCCCAACTTC. It yields the protein CASSFGLSLPNF.

This clonotype counts as large. This chain joins TRBV7-2 and TRBJ2-7; 7 positions match TRBD2. Germline V gives CDR1 SGHTA, CDR2 FQGNSA. With V trimmed by 4 bases and J by 3 bases, 6 bases remained unmatched. The CDR3 covers 14 residues. The CDR3: CASSSASGGYEQYF. The CDR3 DNA sequence: TGTGCCAGCAGCTCCGCTAGCGGAGGCTACGAGCAGTACTTC.

The chain combines TRBV12-3 or TRBV12-4 with TRBJ2-3; 7 nucleotides agree with TRBD1. This CDR3 comprises 16 residues. Trimming cost V 5 bases and J 3 bases; bases outside gene matches: 11. The CDR3 loop is CASSPYRGTLTDTQYF. CDR3 in DNA: TGTGCCAGCAGTCCCTACAGGGGAACGTTGACAGATACGCAGTATTTT.

This clonotype was observed a few times. The V and J genes are TRBV19 and TRBJ2-7, with TRBD1 as a possible D gene (5 bases). Germline CDR1 is LNHDA and CDR2 is SQIVND (reference sequence). The CDR3 is 14 amino acids. The V gene lost 6 bases and the J gene lost 3 bases, with 15 bases spanning the gap. The CDR3 loop reads CASRGTGYGYEQYF. The CDR3 region has the DNA TGTGCCAGTAGGGGCACAGGCTACGGCTACGAGCAGTACTTC.

The rearrangement joins TRBV5-1 to TRBJ2-7, with D possibly TRBD2 on 6 matching bases. Germline CDR1 SGHRS, CDR2 YFSETQ. Between the trimmed V and J ends, which lost 0 bases and 7 bases, there was a span of 17 bases. This CDR3 region has 15 residues. DNA for the CDR3: TGCGCCAGCAGCTTGGTGGGGAATTCGGAGGGGGAGCAGTACTTC. It is translated as CASSLVGNSEGEQYF. The variable domain in full, with the rest retrieved from reference TRBV5-1 and TRBJ2-7, is KAGVTQTPRYLIKTRGQQVTLSCSPISGHRSVSWYQQTPGQGLQFLFEYFSETQRNKGNFPGRFSGRQFSNSRSEMNVSTLELGDSALYLCASSLVGNSEGEQYFGPGTRLTVT.

The V call is TRBV20-1, the J call TRBJ2-4, with TRBD2 matching 11 bases. CDR1 and CDR2 from the germline V gene are DFQATT and SNEGSKA (reference sequence). With V trimmed by 4 bases and J by 0 bases, 5 bases remained unmatched. The CDR3 runs 16 residues. CDR3 loop: CSAKLAGGLAKNIQYF. DNA for the CDR3: TGCAGTGCTAAATTAGCGGGGGGGCTAGCCAAAAACATTCAGTACTTC.

The chain is built from TRBV5-6 and TRBJ2-7; a possible D gene is TRBD2 (5 bases). Germline CDR1 reads SGHDT; CDR2 reads YYEEEE. CDR3 length: 14 amino acids. The ends were cut back, 4 bases at V and 6 bases at J, with 17 bases in the middle. CDR3 DNA: TGTGCCAGCAGCCTCGGCCCCCAGGCGGGCGAGCAGTACTTC. Its protein is CASSLGPQAGEQYF.

This clonotype was detected ten times or more. This sequence joins TRBV7-2 and TRBJ2-3; no clear D. The CDR3 loop spans 12 amino acids. Deletions cut 5 bases from V and 6 bases from J, with 9 bases between. Looked up from germline, CDR1 is SGHTA and CDR2 is FQGNSA. The DNA for the CDR3 is TGTGCCAGCAGCCCGATGGCGGATACGCAGTATTTT. Amino acids: CASSPMADTQYF.

In regard to this clonotype: Mismatch with germline at one junction end may stem from a read error. The chain joins TRBV5-4 to TRBJ1-6; possible D gene TRBD1, 6 bases. This CDR3 comprises 17 residues. Germline values: CDR1 SGHNT, CDR2 YYREEE (reference sequence). The CDR3 region has the DNA TGTGCCAGCAGCGCTTACGGGACACGATCCTATAATCCACCCCTCCACTTT. As protein: CASSAYGTRSYNPPLHF.

The V gene is TRBV7-2, the J gene TRBJ2-5; a weak D match, TRBD1 (6 bases). The CDR3 totals 14 residues. The V and J ends lost 6 bases and 4 bases respectively, with 15 bases between them. Germline V gene sequence: CDR1 SGHTA, CDR2 FQGNSA. CDR3 amino acids: CASRVTGLTETQYF. In DNA form, the CDR3 reads TGTGCCAGCAGGGTCACAGGGTTGACAGAGACCCAGTACTTC.

V gene TRBV5-4 combines with J gene TRBJ2-7; D is possibly TRBD1 or TRBD2 (5 bases each). This CDR3 region has 14 residues. CDR1 SGHNT and CDR2 YYREEE come from the germline V gene (reference sequence). Trimming took off 6 bases at V and 0 bases at J, with 13 bases between the two ends. For the CDR3, the DNA is TGTGCCAGCACCCAGGGACCGAGCTCCTACGAGCAGTACTTC. It encodes CASTQGPSSYEQYF.

V gene TRBV4-3 combines with J gene TRBJ1-1; no reliable D call. CDR1 and CDR2 (germline): LGHNA, YSLEER. The V gene lost 1 base and the J gene lost 1 base, with 10 bases spanning the gap. This CDR3 has 15 residues. The CDR3 DNA reads as TGCGCCAGCAGCCAAGTGGGCTTCGGGAACACTGAAGCTTTCTTT. It encodes CASSQVGFGNTEAFF.

The J gene is TRBJ2-1, the V gene TRBV7-8, with TRBD2 matching 10 bases. Germline CDR1 and CDR2: SGHVS and FQNEAQ. J gave up 7 bases and V 2 bases, and 5 bases lay outside the gene matches. This CDR3 spans 15 amino acids. CDR3 region: CASSLRGLATNEQFF. In DNA form, the CDR3 reads TGTGCCAGCAGCTTACGGGGACTAGCGACGAATGAGCAGTTCTTC.

This chain uses TRBV4-1 with TRBJ1-6; D is unclear. V shed 2 bases and J shed 0 bases, with 11 bases lying between them. The CDR3 loop spans 17 amino acids. Germline CDR1 and CDR2: MGHRA and YSYEKL. The CDR3 sequence is CASSQRWPSSYNSPLHF. The CDR3 nucleotides read TGCGCCAGCAGCCAAAGATGGCCTAGCTCCTATAATTCACCCCTCCACTTT.

This clonotype came up a few times. V gene TRBV6-1 combines with J gene TRBJ1-5; 7 positions match TRBD1. The CDR3 extends over 16 amino acids. The V gene end was trimmed by 1 base and the J gene end by 10 bases; junction bases not matched to a gene: 13. In germline, CDR1 is MNHNS, CDR2 SASEGT. The CDR3 sequence: CASSEGGGGRQIPQHF. CDR3 in DNA: TGTGCCAGCAGTGAAGGGGGAGGGGGCAGACAAATACCCCAGCATTTT.

This CDR3 is CSAVSQGDTDTQYF. The CDR3 region has the DNA TGCAGTGCCGTTTCCCAGGGGGACACAGATACGCAGTATTTT. The J gene is TRBJ2-3, the V gene TRBV20-1; 7 positions agree with TRBD1. J was trimmed by 2 bases and V by 6 bases; bases with no gene match: 8. Looked up from germline, CDR1 is DFQATT and CDR2 is SNEGSKA (reference sequence). The CDR3 totals 14 residues.

The chain is built from TRBV6-2 or TRBV6-3 and TRBJ2-7, with unresolved D. The CDR3 sequence is 15 residues long. Trimming removed 4 bases from V and 2 bases from J, with 15 bases in between. Per germline, CDR1 MNHEY and CDR2 SVGEGT. For the CDR3, the DNA is TGTGCCAGCAGTTCGTCGGCGGCAGGAACCTACGAGCAGTACTTC. The encoded protein is CASSSSAAGTYEQYF.

V is TRBV10-3 and J is TRBJ2-5, with unresolved D. The CDR3 is made up of 13 amino acids. V was shortened by 3 bases and J by 2 bases, with 7 bases between the two germline ends. Looked up from germline, CDR1 is ENHRY and CDR2 is SYGVKD. The CDR3 DNA reads TGTGCCATCAGTGAACGACAACAAGAGACCCAGTACTTC. It yields the protein CAISERQQETQYF.

J is TRBJ2-3 and V is TRBV11-2; D possibly corresponds to TRBD2 (6 bases). The V gene's germline CDR1 is SGHAT and CDR2 FQNNGV. The V gene lost 3 bases and the J gene lost 0 bases, with 10 bases spanning the gap. The CDR3 contains 15 residues. CDR3 nucleotides: TGTGCCAGCAGCTTGTTCAGCGGGAGCACAGATACGCAGTATTTT. It translates to CASSLFSGSTDTQYF.

The V and J genes are TRBV6-5 and TRBJ2-5; D perhaps matches TRBD1 (7 bases). The germline V gene encodes CDR1 MNHEY and CDR2 SVGAGI. The V end was cut by 6 bases, the J end by 2 bases, with 10 bases between. This CDR3 has 13 amino acids. DNA of the CDR3: TGTGCCAGCAGGGCGGGACAGCAAGAGACCCAGTACTTC. This translates into CASRAGQQETQYF.